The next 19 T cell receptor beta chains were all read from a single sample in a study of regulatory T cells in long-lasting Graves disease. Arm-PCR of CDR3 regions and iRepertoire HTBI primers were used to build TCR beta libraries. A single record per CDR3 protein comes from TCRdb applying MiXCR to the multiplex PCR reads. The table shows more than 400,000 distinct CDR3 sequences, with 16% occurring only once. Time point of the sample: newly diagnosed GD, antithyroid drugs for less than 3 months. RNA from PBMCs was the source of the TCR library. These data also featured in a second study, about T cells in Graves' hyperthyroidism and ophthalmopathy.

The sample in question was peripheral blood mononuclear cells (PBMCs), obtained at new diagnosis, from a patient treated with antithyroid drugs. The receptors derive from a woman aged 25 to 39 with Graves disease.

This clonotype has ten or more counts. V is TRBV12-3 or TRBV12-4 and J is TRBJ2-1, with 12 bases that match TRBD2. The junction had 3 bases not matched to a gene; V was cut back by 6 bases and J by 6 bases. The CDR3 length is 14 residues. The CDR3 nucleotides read TGTGCCAGCAGGTTGACTAGCGGGAGCAATGAGCAGTTCTTC. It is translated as CASRLTSGSNEQFF.

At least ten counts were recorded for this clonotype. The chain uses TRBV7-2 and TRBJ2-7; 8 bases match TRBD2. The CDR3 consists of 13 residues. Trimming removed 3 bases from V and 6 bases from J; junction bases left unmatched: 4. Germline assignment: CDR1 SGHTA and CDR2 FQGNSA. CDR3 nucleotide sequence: TGTGCCAGCAGCTTCGGACTAGCCTCCGAGCAGTACTTC. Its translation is CASSFGLASEQYF. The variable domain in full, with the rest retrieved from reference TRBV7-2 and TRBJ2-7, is GAGVSQSPSNKVTEKGKDVELRCDPISGHTALYWYRQSLGQGLEFLIYFQGNSAPDKSGLPSDRFSAERTGGSVSTLTIQRTQQEDSAVYLCASSFGLASEQYFGPGTRLTVT.

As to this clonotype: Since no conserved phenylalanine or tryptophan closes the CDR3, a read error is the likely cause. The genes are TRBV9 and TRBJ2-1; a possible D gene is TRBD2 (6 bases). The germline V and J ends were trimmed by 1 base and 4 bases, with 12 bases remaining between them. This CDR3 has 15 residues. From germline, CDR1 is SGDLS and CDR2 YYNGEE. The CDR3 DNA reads TGTGCCAGCAGCGTAACGGGAGTGGGGTACAATGAGCAGTTCCTC. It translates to CASSVTGVGYNEQFL.

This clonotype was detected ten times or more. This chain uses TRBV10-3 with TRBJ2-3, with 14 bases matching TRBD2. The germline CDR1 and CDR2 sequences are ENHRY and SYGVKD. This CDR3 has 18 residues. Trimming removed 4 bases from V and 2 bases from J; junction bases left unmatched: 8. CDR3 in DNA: TGTGCCATCAGTGCAAGCTCGGGACTAGCGGGGGACACAGATACGCAGTATTTT. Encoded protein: CAISASSGLAGDTDTQYF.

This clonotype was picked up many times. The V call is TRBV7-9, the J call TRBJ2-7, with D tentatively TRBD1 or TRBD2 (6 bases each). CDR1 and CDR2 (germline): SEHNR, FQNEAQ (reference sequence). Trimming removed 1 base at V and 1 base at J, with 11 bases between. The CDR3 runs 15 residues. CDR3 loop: CASSLVGGTSYEQYF. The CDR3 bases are TGTGCCAGCAGCTTAGTGGGGGGCACATCCTACGAGCAGTACTTC.

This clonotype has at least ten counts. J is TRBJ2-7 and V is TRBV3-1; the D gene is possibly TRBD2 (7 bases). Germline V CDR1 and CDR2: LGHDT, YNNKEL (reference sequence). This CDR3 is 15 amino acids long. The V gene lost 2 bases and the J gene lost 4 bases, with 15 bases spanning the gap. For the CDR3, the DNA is TGTGCCAGCAGCCAATCGTGGGGGGGGCAATACGAGCAGTACTTC. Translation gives CASSQSWGGQYEQYF.

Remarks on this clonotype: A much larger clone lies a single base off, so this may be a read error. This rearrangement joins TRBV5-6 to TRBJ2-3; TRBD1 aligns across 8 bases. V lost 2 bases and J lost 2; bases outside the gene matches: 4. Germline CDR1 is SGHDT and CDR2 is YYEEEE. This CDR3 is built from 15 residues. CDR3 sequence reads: CASSFGTGATDTQYF. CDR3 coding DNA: TGTGCCAGCAGCTTCGGGACAGGAGCCACAGATACGCAGTATTTT.

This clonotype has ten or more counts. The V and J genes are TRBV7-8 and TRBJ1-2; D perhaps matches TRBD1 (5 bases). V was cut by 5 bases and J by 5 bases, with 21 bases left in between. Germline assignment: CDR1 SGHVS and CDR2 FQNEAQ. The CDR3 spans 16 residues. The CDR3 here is CASSQAGPTAAYGYTF. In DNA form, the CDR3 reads TGTGCCAGCAGCCAAGCCGGCCCGACAGCAGCGTATGGCTACACCTTC.

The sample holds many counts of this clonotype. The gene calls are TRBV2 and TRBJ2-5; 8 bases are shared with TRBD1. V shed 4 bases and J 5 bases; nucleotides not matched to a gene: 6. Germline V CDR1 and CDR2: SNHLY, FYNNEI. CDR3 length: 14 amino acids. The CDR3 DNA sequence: TGTGCCAGCAGTGGGACAGGGTCAGGGGAGACCCAGTACTTC. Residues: CASSGTGSGETQYF.

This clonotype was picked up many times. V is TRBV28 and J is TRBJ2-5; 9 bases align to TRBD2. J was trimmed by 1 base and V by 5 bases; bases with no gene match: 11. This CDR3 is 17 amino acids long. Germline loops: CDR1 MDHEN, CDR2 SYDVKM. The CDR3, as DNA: TGTGCCAGCAGTCCCCGAGGGGCGGGAGGGGCCCAAGAGACCCAGTACTTC. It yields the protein CASSPRGAGGAQETQYF.

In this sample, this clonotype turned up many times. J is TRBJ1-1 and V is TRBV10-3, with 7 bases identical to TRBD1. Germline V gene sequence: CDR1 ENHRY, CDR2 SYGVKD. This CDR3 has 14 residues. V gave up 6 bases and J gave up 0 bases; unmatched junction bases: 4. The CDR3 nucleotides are TGTGCCATCAGGGGGACAGTAATGAACACTGAAGCTTTCTTT. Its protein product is CAIRGTVMNTEAFF.

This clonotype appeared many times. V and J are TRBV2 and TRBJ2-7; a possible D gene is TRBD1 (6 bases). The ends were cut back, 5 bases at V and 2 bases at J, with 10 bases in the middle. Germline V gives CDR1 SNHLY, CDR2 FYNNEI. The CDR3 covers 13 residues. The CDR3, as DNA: TGTGCCAGCAGTAGGGACATTACCTACGAGCAGTACTTC. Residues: CASSRDITYEQYF. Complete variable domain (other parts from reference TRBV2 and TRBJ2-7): EPEVTQTPSHQVTQMGQEVILRCVPISNHLYFYWYRQILGQKVEFLVSFYNNEISEKSEIFDDQFSVERPDGSNFTLKIRSTKLEDSAMYFCASSRDITYEQYFGPGTRLTVT.

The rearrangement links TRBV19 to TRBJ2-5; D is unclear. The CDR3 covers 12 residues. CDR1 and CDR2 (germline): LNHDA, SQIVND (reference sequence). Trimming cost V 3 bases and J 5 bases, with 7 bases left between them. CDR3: CASSMNGETQYF. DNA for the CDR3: TGTGCCAGTAGTATGAACGGGGAGACCCAGTACTTC.

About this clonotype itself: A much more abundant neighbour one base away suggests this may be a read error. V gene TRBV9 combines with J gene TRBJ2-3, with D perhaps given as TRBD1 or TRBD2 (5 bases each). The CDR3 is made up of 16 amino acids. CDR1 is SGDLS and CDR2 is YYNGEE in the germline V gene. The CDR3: CAGSGSGALGMDTQYF. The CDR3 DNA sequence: TGTGCCGGCAGCGGATCCGGGGCACTTGGGATGGATACGCAGTATTTT.

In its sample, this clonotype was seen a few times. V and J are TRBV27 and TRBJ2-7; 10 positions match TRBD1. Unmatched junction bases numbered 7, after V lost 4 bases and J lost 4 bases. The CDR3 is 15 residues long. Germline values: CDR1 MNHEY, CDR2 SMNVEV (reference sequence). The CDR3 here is CASSSRTGGLYEQYF. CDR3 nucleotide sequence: TGTGCCAGCAGTTCTCGGACAGGGGGTCTTTACGAGCAGTACTTC.

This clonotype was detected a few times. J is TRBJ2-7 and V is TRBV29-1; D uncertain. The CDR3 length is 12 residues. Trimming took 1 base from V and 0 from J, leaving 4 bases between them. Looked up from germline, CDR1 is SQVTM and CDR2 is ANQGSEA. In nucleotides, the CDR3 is TGCAGCGTTGAAGTTGCCTCCTACGAGCAGTACTTC. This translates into CSVEVASYEQYF.

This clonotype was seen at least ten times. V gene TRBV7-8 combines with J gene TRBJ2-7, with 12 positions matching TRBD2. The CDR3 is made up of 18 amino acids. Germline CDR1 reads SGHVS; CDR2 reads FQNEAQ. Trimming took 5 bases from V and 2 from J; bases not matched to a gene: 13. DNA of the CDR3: TGTGCCAGCAGCAGACCGGGACTAGCGGGCACTACCGCCTACGAGCAGTACTTC. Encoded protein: CASSRPGLAGTTAYEQYF.

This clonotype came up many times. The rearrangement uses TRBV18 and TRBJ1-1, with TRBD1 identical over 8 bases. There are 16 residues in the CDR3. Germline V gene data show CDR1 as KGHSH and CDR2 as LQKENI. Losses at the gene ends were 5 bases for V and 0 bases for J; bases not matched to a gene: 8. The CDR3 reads CASSSGQGSVNTEAFF. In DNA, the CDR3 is TGTGCCAGCTCATCCGGACAGGGATCCGTGAACACTGAAGCTTTCTTT. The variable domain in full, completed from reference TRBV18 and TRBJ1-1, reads NAGVMQNPRHLVRRRGQEARLRCSPMKGHSHVYWYRQLPEEGLKFMVYLQKENIIDESGMPKERFSAEFPKEGPSILRIQQVVRGDSAAYFCASSSGQGSVNTEAFFGQGTRLTVV.

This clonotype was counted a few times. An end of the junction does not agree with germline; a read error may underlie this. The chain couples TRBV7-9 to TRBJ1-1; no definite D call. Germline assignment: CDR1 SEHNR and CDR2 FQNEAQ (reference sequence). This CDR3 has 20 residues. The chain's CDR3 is CASSLVGLLQGFGDGGEALF. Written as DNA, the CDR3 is TGTGCCAGCAGCTTAGTTGGACTCCTGCAAGGTTTCGGCGATGGCGGCGAAGCTCTCTTT.